The present T cell receptor beta chain was sequenced within a study of T cell repertoires in cytomegalovirus infection. The wider study: Indications of both CMV infection and matching HLA type were provided by public TCR beta signatures.

The CDR3 consists of 14 residues. V shed 7 bases and J shed 0 bases, with 12 bases lying between them. The germline V gene has CDR1 SGHTA and CDR2 FQGNSA. This clonotype was recorded a few times. As yet, its antigen is unknown. MiXCR, run by TCRdb on the reads, gives a single entry per CDR3 protein. The sample includes 380,000 or so distinct CDR3 sequences, nearly 35% of them seen just once. The rearrangement uses TRBV7-2 and TRBJ1-2, with a weak D call TRBD1 (6 bases). The sample was cultured PBMCs, taken from culture after CMV antigen stimulation. This clonotype was obtained from a human donor in good health (CMV status not recorded). Some clones in this sample may be carry-over from other donors' samples. The CDR3 DNA reads as TGTGCCAGCACCCGGGACACTACTAACTATGGCTACACCTTC. Its protein is CASTRDTTNYGYTF.